Given below is one T cell receptor (beta chain) in context. This entry comes from a study of control samples from healthy donors and cancer patients. Between the trimmed V and J ends, which lost 5 bases and 7 bases, there was a span of 14 bases. The CDR3 sequence is 13 residues long. CDR1 and CDR2 from the germline V gene are MDHEN and SYDVKM. TCRdb's table, derived via immunoSEQ multiplex PCR, lists solely in-frame clones and lacks some. The sample has around 27,000 clones; 75% to 85% are singletons. The V gene is TRBV28, the J gene TRBJ1-1; D is unresolved. The sequencing sample was made of PBMCs. This clonotype was obtained from a woman in her sixties or seventies with head and neck cancer. CDR3 sequence (DNA): TGTGCCAGCAGTCCCCTCGCCGATTTTGAAGCTTTCTTT. Translating it yields CASSPLADFEAFF.